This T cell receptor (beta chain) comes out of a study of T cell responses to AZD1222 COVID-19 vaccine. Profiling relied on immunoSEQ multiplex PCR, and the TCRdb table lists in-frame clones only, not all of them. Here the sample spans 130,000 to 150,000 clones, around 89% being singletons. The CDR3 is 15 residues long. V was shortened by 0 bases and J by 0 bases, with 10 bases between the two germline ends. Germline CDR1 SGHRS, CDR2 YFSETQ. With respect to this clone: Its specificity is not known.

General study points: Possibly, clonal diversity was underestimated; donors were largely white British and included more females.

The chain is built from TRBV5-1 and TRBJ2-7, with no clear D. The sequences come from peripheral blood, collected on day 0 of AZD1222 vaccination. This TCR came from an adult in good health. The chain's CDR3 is CASSLEGGRSYEQYF. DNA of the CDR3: TGCGCCAGCAGCTTGGAGGGCGGCCGCTCCTACGAGCAGTACTTC.